This T cell receptor beta chain emerged from a study of blood T cell repertoires in COVID-19. Study summary: Italy, Spain and the United States were the sources of the convalescent and acute COVID-19 samples. PBMCs, B-cell-depleted T cells, or T cells were the source of the cDNA or gDNA that made up the material.

Deletions cut 7 bases from V and 4 bases from J, with 14 bases between. CDR1 is MNHEY, CDR2 SVGAGI, per germline. The CDR3 loop spans 13 amino acids. Here immunoSEQ multiplex PCR was the method, and the copy in TCRdb shows in-frame clones only, minus some. Among about half a million clones listed, 89% were seen once. Specimen: peripheral blood. This clonotype was sampled from a man aged 18 to 30 with COVID-19, enrolled during active disease. The chain links TRBV6-5 to TRBJ2-7; the D gene is possibly TRBD1 (5 bases). The CDR3, as DNA: TGTGCCAGCATCAAAGCTCAGGGATACGAGCAGTACTTC. It yields the protein CASIKAQGYEQYF.